This T cell receptor beta chain appears in the sequencing data of a study of shared clonotypes between healthy human individuals. Whole-study findings and limits: Since donors were few, the genetic and exposure-history diversity represented was limited. On the whole, naive subsets had larger estimated richness than memory subsets had.

Naive CD8 isolation took CD45RO-negative cells positively selected for CCR7 and excluded terminally differentiated effector memory CD45RA+ cells. HIV-negative, healthy adults without recent acute infections or vaccinations were the donors. Every donor was a Caucasian adult from Nashville, Tennessee. The V gene's germline CDR1 is SGHRS and CDR2 YFSETQ. This CDR3 has 14 residues. Produced via immunoSEQ multiplex PCR; TCRdb's table is partial and in-frame only. The sample carries over 2,000,000 clones, around 93% recorded once. A remark on this clone: Its antigen is still unknown.

This TCR was recovered from a man aged 18 to 35 in good health. Some clones in this sample may be carry-over from other donors' samples. This chain links TRBV5-1 with TRBJ2-5, with D uncertain. The DNA end is a closer match to TRBJ2-7, so the J assignment may be wrong. The source material was naive CD8+ T cells from PBMCs. The CDR3 region is CASSLGRSLDEQYF. In nucleotides, the CDR3 is TGCGCCAGCAGCTTGGGCAGGTCCTTGGACGAGCAGTACTTC.